Presented here are 18 T cell receptor beta chains from one specimen sequenced in a study of T cell responses to AZD1222 COVID-19 vaccine. The repertoire was sequenced with immunoSEQ multiplex PCR; TCRdb's copy has only in-frame clones and lacks some. The sample includes under 250,000 clones, about 93% of them seen just once. This specimen consisted of peripheral blood, obtained on day 0 of MenACWY control vaccination. The source of these receptors is an adult in good health.

The chain couples TRBV5-1 to TRBJ2-7; D is ambiguous. Trimming removed 4 bases from V and 0 bases from J, with 2 bases in between. Germline V lookup: CDR1 SGHRS, CDR2 YFSETQ. This CDR3 spans 11 amino acids. CDR3: CASSASYEQYF. The CDR3, as DNA: TGCGCCAGCAGCGCCTCCTACGAGCAGTACTTC.

The chain uses TRBV29-1 and TRBJ1-1, with D unresolved. The V and J ends lost 6 bases and 4 bases respectively, with 15 bases between them. Germline loops: CDR1 SQVTM, CDR2 ANQGSEA. The CDR3 consists of 13 residues. CDR3 loop: CSVGPSPGTEAFF. The CDR3 DNA is TGCAGCGTAGGACCGAGCCCAGGCACTGAAGCTTTCTTT.

The chain recombines TRBV28 with TRBJ2-2, with 9 bases aligning to TRBD2. V shed 2 bases and J 7 bases; nucleotides not matched to a gene: 2. CDR3 size: 14 residues. Germline lookup yields CDR1 MDHEN and CDR2 SYDVKM. CDR3 coding DNA: TGTGCCAGCAGTTTAAGCGGGGGGCGCGGGGAGCTGTTTTTT. This translates into CASSLSGGRGELFF.

The V and J genes are TRBV12-3 or TRBV12-4 and TRBJ2-3, with D hard to call. CDR3 length: 13 residues. With 3 bases removed from V and 0 bases from J, the gap between germline ends came to 4 bases. The CDR3 DNA follows: TGTGCCAGCAGTTTTGGCAGCACAGATACGCAGTATTTT. This gives the protein CASSFGSTDTQYF.

The chain joins TRBV2 to TRBJ2-7, with TRBD1 identical over 8 bases. Germline V gives CDR1 SNHLY, CDR2 FYNNEI. The CDR3 loop spans 14 amino acids. The V segment lost 5 bases and the J segment 3 bases; nucleotides outside the gene matches: 6. CDR3 sequence reads: CASSKDRALYEQYF. The CDR3 coding sequence is TGTGCCAGCAGTAAGGACAGGGCCCTCTACGAGCAGTACTTC.

The genes are TRBV7-3 and TRBJ1-3; a possible D gene is TRBD1 (6 bases). Germline values: CDR1 SGHTA, CDR2 FQGTGA. The CDR3 covers 15 residues. Deletions cut 5 bases from V and 0 bases from J, with 11 bases between. CDR3 nucleotide sequence: TGTGCCAGCAGCCAAGGGGGAAACTCTGGAAACACCATATATTTT. It codes for CASSQGGNSGNTIYF.

This chain's CDR3 is CASTAGNQPQHF. The CDR3 bases are TGTGCCAGCACGGCTGGGAATCAGCCCCAGCATTTT. The chain uses TRBV2 and TRBJ1-5; D is uncertain. With 7 bases removed from V and 4 bases from J, the gap between germline ends came to 8 bases. Germline CDR1 reads SNHLY; CDR2 reads FYNNEI. The CDR3 contains 12 residues.

This chain uses TRBV28 with TRBJ1-2; 7 bases map to TRBD1. This CDR3 is 12 amino acids long. V shed 5 bases and J 5 bases; nucleotides not matched to a gene: 2. CDR1 is MDHEN, CDR2 SYDVKM, per germline. The CDR3 nucleotides read TGTGCCAGCAGTCCGACAGGGTATGGCTACACCTTC. Its protein is CASSPTGYGYTF.

The rearrangement uses TRBV27 and TRBJ1-1; D unresolved. The germline CDR1 and CDR2 sequences are MNHEY and SMNVEV (reference sequence). The CDR3 totals 14 residues. V lost 5 bases, J lost 1 base, and 11 bases lay in between. CDR3: CASSRGLGNTEAFF. Here the CDR3 DNA reads TGTGCCAGCAGTCGCGGGTTAGGGAACACTGAAGCTTTCTTT.

J is TRBJ1-1 and V is TRBV20-1, with D possibly TRBD1 on 5 matching bases. Looked up from germline, CDR1 is DFQATT and CDR2 is SNEGSKA (reference sequence). This CDR3 comprises 11 residues. The V end lost 7 bases, the J end lost 10 bases, and 16 bases lay between the germline ends. The CDR3 spells CSVGDPLRAFF. In DNA, the CDR3 is TGCAGTGTCGGGGACCCCCTGCGAGCTTTCTTT.

V usage is TRBV6-5 and J usage is TRBJ1-6, with D uncertain. The CDR3 loop spans 13 amino acids. V was clipped by 6 bases and J by 6 bases, with 9 bases between them. Germline V gene sequence: CDR1 MNHEY, CDR2 SVGAGI. The CDR3 spells CASSGLINSPLHF. The CDR3 DNA sequence: TGTGCCAGCAGCGGACTGATTAATTCACCCCTCCACTTT.

The rearrangement uses TRBV2 and TRBJ2-7, with 11 positions matching TRBD1. There are 14 residues in the CDR3. CDR1 SNHLY and CDR2 FYNNEI come from the germline V gene. The V segment lost 6 bases and the J segment 2 bases; nucleotides outside the gene matches: 3. The CDR3 loop is CASSGQGAAYEQYF. The CDR3 bases are TGTGCCAGCAGCGGACAGGGGGCTGCCTACGAGCAGTACTTC.

DNA of the CDR3: TGTGCCAGCAGGATCGGGACAGGGGGCAGCTCACCCCTCCACTTT. Its protein is CASRIGTGGSSPLHF. The chain links TRBV28 to TRBJ1-6; 12 nucleotides line up with TRBD1. The length of the CDR3 is 15 residues. Germline CDR1 is MDHEN and CDR2 is SYDVKM. The junction had 7 bases not matched to a gene; V was cut back by 6 bases and J by 10 bases.

Details on this clone: Additional DNA sequences in this sample encode the identical CDR3. The chain recombines TRBV10-3 with TRBJ1-2; D unclear. Trimming pared 3 bases from V and 4 bases from J, leaving 6 bases between. The CDR3 spans 12 residues. Germline V gives CDR1 ENHRY, CDR2 SYGVKD. The CDR3 nucleotides read TGTGCCATCAGTGACAAAGGCTATGGCTACACCTTC. It is translated as CAISDKGYGYTF.

The chain is built from TRBV7-9 and TRBJ1-5, with unresolved D. CDR3 length: 11 residues. V dropped 8 bases and J dropped 3 bases, with 5 bases sitting between them. CDR1 SEHNR and CDR2 FQNEAQ come from the germline V gene (reference sequence). CDR3 sequence: CASGSNQPQHF. CDR3 DNA: TGTGCCAGCGGCTCCAATCAGCCCCAGCATTTT.

This sequence joins TRBV18 and TRBJ2-3; D ambiguous. CDR3 length: 11 amino acids. V lost 3 bases to trimming and J lost 6 bases, with 4 bases between them. The germline gives CDR1 KGHSH, CDR2 LQKENI. CDR3 DNA: TGTGCCAGCTCACCGGGGGATACGCAGTATTTT. It translates to CASSPGDTQYF.

The chain links TRBV18 to TRBJ1-6; D is unresolved. V was clipped by 4 bases and J by 6 bases, with 16 bases between them. This CDR3 comprises 16 residues. Germline-derived CDR1 and CDR2 are KGHSH and LQKENI. CDR3 nucleotides: TGTGCCAGCTCACTATTTGGCACGAGAGGTAATTCACCCCTCCACTTT. Translated: CASSLFGTRGNSPLHF. The full variable domain, rest sourced from reference TRBV18 and TRBJ1-6, is NAGVMQNPRHLVRRRGQEARLRCSPMKGHSHVYWYRQLPEEGLKFMVYLQKENIIDESGMPKERFSAEFPKEGPSILRIQQVVRGDSAAYFCASSLFGTRGNSPLHFGNGTRLTVT.

In its sample, this clone was seen once. V is TRBV24-1 and J is TRBJ2-3; TRBD1 is a possible D gene (5 bases). Trimming stripped 4 bases from V and 3 bases from J, with 13 bases between. This CDR3 has 15 residues. Germline V gene sequence: CDR1 KGHDR, CDR2 SFDVKD. The chain's CDR3 is CATSEPDTITDTQYF. CDR3 DNA sequence: TGTGCCACCAGTGAACCGGACACAATAACAGATACGCAGTATTTT.